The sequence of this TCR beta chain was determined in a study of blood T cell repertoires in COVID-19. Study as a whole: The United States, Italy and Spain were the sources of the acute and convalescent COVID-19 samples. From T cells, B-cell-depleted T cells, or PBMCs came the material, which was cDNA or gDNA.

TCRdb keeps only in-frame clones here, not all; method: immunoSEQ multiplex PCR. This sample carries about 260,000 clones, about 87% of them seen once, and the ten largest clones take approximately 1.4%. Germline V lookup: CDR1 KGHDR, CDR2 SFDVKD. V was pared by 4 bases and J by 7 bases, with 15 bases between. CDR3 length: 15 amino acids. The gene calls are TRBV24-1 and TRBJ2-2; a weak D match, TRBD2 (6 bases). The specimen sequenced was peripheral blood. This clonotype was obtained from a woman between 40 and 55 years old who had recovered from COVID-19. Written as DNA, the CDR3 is TGTGCCACCAGTGACACGGGACTGCCCAGCGGGGAGCTGTTTTTT. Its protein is CATSDTGLPSGELFF.